This T cell receptor beta chain emerged from a study of blood T cell repertoires in COVID-19. Across the whole study: The United States, Italy and Spain provided the acute and convalescent COVID-19 samples. From T cells, B-cell-depleted T cells, or PBMCs came the material, which was cDNA or gDNA.

This clone showed up just once. Authors' analysis steps: Estimation of nucleated cell counts was performed using reference gene primer amplification. Only in-frame clones appear in the TCRdb table, and some are missing; sequencing was by immunoSEQ multiplex PCR. That table is the source of V, J and clone size, and D and trimming were worked out from the DNA. The profile shows about 84,000 clones, 90% to 95% of them singletons. This CDR3 is 15 amino acids long. CDR1 MNHEY and CDR2 SVGAGI come from the germline V gene. V gave up 7 bases and J gave up 4 bases, with 17 bases separating them. This sequence joins TRBV6-5 and TRBJ2-1; D is perhaps TRBD1 (6 bases). The sample comprised peripheral blood. This clonotype was sampled from a human donor with active COVID-19. The donor label of this sample is uncertain. The CDR3 DNA sequence: TGTGCCAGCACTGGCCGGGACACATATTACAATGAGCAGTTCTTC. This translates into CASTGRDTYYNEQFF.